This T cell receptor (beta chain) was found in a study of T cells in Graves' hyperthyroidism and ophthalmopathy. Study observations and caveats: A 13 V-J signature model discriminated ophthalmopathy versus stable hyperthyroidism. Most thyroid clonotypes that were expanded above 0.001 also turned up in blood.

Amplified TCR beta CDR3 regions derived from RNA transcripts. RT-PCR in the first round (using the HTBI primer set) targeted the TCR CDR3. Each CDR3 protein gets one entry after TCRdb re-called the multiplex PCR reads with MiXCR. The data show 300,000 to 450,000 distinct CDR3 sequences, approximately 13% seen once. Of note for this clonotype: Its antigen is still unknown.

The V end was cut by 2 bases, the J end by 5 bases, with 6 bases between. CDR1 and CDR2 (germline): KGHSH, LQKENI. This CDR3 comprises 12 residues. The source material was blood. This chain links TRBV18 with TRBJ2-5; D not resolved. The source is a man aged 25-45 years with Graves' hyperthyroidism that later progressed to Graves' ophthalmopathy. CDR3 sequence: CASSPYEETQYF. The CDR3, as DNA: TGTGCCAGCTCACCATACGAGGAGACCCAGTACTTC.